The TCR beta chain under discussion was sequenced for a study of blood T cells in healthy people across ages (dated by TCRdb to about 2015). Context from the whole study: In model experiments, roughly one uniquely barcoded TCR beta cDNA molecule per two T cells was captured by template switching. Age-related changes in TCR beta repertoire diversity were measured in the study by deep sequencing normalized with unique cDNA molecular identifiers. The donors were split into four age groups: young (average about 16 years), middle-aged (about 40), aged (approximately 60) and long-lived (over 80). To avoid experimental bias, donors of different ages were spread randomly across the sequencing lanes. The study analyzed two additional independent replicas of 1 million unique cDNA reads from the same blood draw for two donors, one aged 18 to 29 and one aged 80 or older.

The 35 to 40 donors, aged about 6 to 95 years, were systemically healthy Caucasian individuals from Russia. Ten milliliters of peripheral blood were drawn from each donor into EDTA-treated Vacutainer tubes. Ficoll-Paque density-gradient centrifugation was used to isolate PBMCs, with at least 6.5 million per sample. Trizol reagent was used to extract total RNA from PBMCs, with at least 6 micrograms per sample. For every donor, an aliquot of PBMCs went through flow cytometry to measure the percentages of naive CD45RAhigh/CD27high T cells. Based on the germline V gene, the CDR1 and CDR2 sequences are SGHAT and FQNNGV. From its cysteine to its phenylalanine, the CDR3 spans 17 amino acids. Left in the record is the CDR3 DNA by itself, 51 bases read in frame from the first base. Overall study results and their limits: Estimates of total diversity from one million sequenced T cells were regarded as lower bounds and underestimates. The long-lived group showed more naive CD4+ T cells, fewer expanded clones and increased TCR diversity than the aged group, suggesting age selection. Since profiling was done on bulk unsorted PBMCs, naive and antigen-experienced compartments could not be conclusively compared. The CMV infection status of donors was not known, potentially confounding age-related changes in expanded clonotypes. The percentage of naive T cells measured by flow cytometry correlated strongly with observed TCR beta diversity. Observed TCR beta diversity per million T cells fell roughly linearly with age, and a significant reduction was already apparent by age approximately 41.

The method behind the library was 5' RACE. Sequencing used an Illumina HiSeq 2500. A second about 7 to 12 cycle PCR used a sample-barcoded 5' primer and a J-beta primer mix. A unique molecular identifier was introduced onto each TCR beta cDNA molecule by a template-switch 5' adaptor carrying 12 random nucleotides. At least 2.5 million CDR3-containing paired-end reads were obtained from each sample. First-strand cDNA synthesis was performed from all RNA using the Mint cDNA synthesis kit, with priming by a TRBC-specific oligonucleotide. Following uracil-DNA glycosylase treatment, a first 18-cycle PCR with universal primers M1SS and BC2_uni_R was performed on all cDNA. Under the source paper's analysis protocol: Each sample was normalized by randomly selecting 1 million high-quality reads, each carrying a distinct molecular identifier. Instead of being binned into consensus sequences, reads that shared molecular identifiers were thrown out. MiTCR, run with a Q25 quality threshold and the strictest error-elimination algorithm, handled CDR3 identification, clonotype clustering and error correction. A nonparametric unseen species model using Euler transformation provided a lower-bound estimate of total TCR beta diversity. The public reads were reprocessed in TCRdb via fastp at Q25 and MiXCR, keeping in-frame beta chains. Every entry covers one CDR3 protein and lists the most common genes and DNA from its rows. The V and J calls reflect TCRdb's pipeline rather than the authors' work. The sample yields 540,000 or so distinct CDR3 sequences; 27% were counted once. Less than 20% of the sample comes from the top ten.

As for this clonotype: Its specific antigen is unknown. Base qualities were left out, and no much larger clone turns up one base away.

Sequences were obtained from blood. In this chain, TRBV11-2 is recombined with TRBJ2-5; TRBD1 fits 8 bases in the junction. The DNA matches TRBJ2-7 better at its end, which makes the J call doubtful. The receptor was derived from a woman between 65 and 79 years old in good health. In nucleotide form, the sequence is TGTGCCAGCAGCTTAGTTGGACAGGGCCGTTTCTCCTACGAGCAGTACTTC. Its amino acids are CASSLVGQGRFSYEQYF.